These T cell receptor beta chains were read from a single sample in a study of T cell responses to AZD1222 COVID-19 vaccine. TCRdb's copy holds only in-frame clones and misses some; the assay was immunoSEQ multiplex PCR. Of 65,000 to 75,000 clones listed, around 82% are singletons. This material consisted of peripheral blood, taken 28 days after the second AZD1222 dose. These receptors were collected from an adult who received the AZD1222 COVID-19 vaccine. Both conserved end residues are part of each CDR3. A D gene is named only where the DNA matches it firmly. Expanded clones get a size class; other rows say once, few or many, or leave the size out.

CDR3 protein: CASSFKGAEETQYF
CDR3 DNA: TGTGCCAGCAGCTTTAAGGGGGCTGAGGAGACCCAGTACTTC
clone size: -
V gene: TRBV5-4
J gene: TRBJ2-5
D gene: TRBD1

CDR3 protein: CATSDPKRGGTDTQYF
CDR3 DNA: TGTGCCACCAGTGACCCAAAGCGGGGGGGGACAGATACGCAGTATTTT
clone size: -
V gene: TRBV24-1
J gene: TRBJ2-3
D gene: TRBD2

CDR3 protein: CASSLSYGQGPHSPLHF
CDR3 DNA: TGTGCCAGCAGTTTATCGTACGGACAGGGCCCGCATTCACCCCTCCACTTT
clone size: -
V gene: TRBV27
J gene: TRBJ1-6
D gene: TRBD1

CDR3 protein: CATSDFGRAEQYF
CDR3 DNA: TGTGCCACCAGTGATTTTGGCAGGGCCGAGCAGTACTTC
clone size: -
V gene: TRBV24-1
J gene: TRBJ2-7
D gene: -

CDR3 protein: CASSPWEGLAGVAETQYF
CDR3 DNA: TGTGCCAGCAGCCCCTGGGAAGGACTAGCGGGAGTAGCAGAGACCCAGTACTTC
clone size: -
V gene: TRBV28
J gene: TRBJ2-5
D gene: TRBD2

CDR3 protein: CASTEGTSGALSTDTQYF
CDR3 DNA: TGTGCCAGCACCGAGGGGACTAGCGGGGCTCTTAGCACAGATACGCAGTATTTT
clone size: -
V gene: TRBV9
J gene: TRBJ2-3
D gene: TRBD2

CDR3 protein: CASSLAASQDTYEQYF
CDR3 DNA: TGCGCCAGCAGCTTGGCCGCGTCACAGGATACCTACGAGCAGTACTTC
clone size: -
V gene: TRBV5-1
J gene: TRBJ2-7
D gene: -

CDR3 protein: CASSLPGNYGYTF
CDR3 DNA: TGTGCCAGCAGCCTACCAGGAAACTACGGCTACACCTTC
clone size: -
V gene: TRBV3-1/TRBV3-2
J gene: TRBJ1-2
D gene: -

CDR3 protein: CASSQVGGAATQYF
CDR3 DNA: TGTGCCAGCAGCCAAGTAGGGGGGGCGGCTACGCAGTATTTT
clone size: once
V gene: TRBV3-1/TRBV3-2
J gene: TRBJ2-3
D gene: -

CDR3 protein: CASTQMAFQETQYF
CDR3 DNA: TGTGCCAGCACTCAAATGGCGTTCCAAGAGACCCAGTACTTC
clone size: -
V gene: TRBV2
J gene: TRBJ2-5
D gene: -

CDR3 protein: CASSPGSHSLGYTF
CDR3 DNA: TGTGCCAGCAGTCCCGGCAGTCACAGTCTGGGCTACACCTTC
clone size: few
V gene: TRBV27
J gene: TRBJ1-2
D gene: -

CDR3 protein: CASSLDINTGELFF
CDR3 DNA: TGTGCCAGCAGCTTAGATATCAACACCGGGGAGCTGTTTTTT
clone size: few
V gene: TRBV7-9
J gene: TRBJ2-2
D gene: -

CDR3 protein: CASSEWRDTEAFF
CDR3 DNA: TGTGCCAGCAGTGAATGGAGGGACACTGAAGCTTTCTTT
clone size: once
V gene: TRBV2
J gene: TRBJ1-1
D gene: -

CDR3 protein: CASSFSGGLGGYTF
CDR3 DNA: TGTGCCAGCTCTTTTTCTGGGGGGCTAGGTGGCTACACCTTC
clone size: -
V gene: TRBV28
J gene: TRBJ1-2
D gene: -

CDR3 protein: CASSLLSRGGTQYF
CDR3 DNA: TGTGCCAGCAGTCTCCTTTCCAGGGGAGGTACGCAGTATTTT
clone size: -
V gene: TRBV6-5
J gene: TRBJ2-3
D gene: -

CDR3 protein: CASNLAGGYNEQFF
CDR3 DNA: TGCGCCAGCAATCTAGCGGGAGGGTACAATGAGCAGTTCTTC
clone size: -
V gene: TRBV5-1
J gene: TRBJ2-1
D gene: TRBD2

CDR3 protein: CASSERQRETQYF
CDR3 DNA: TGTGCCAGCAGTGAGCGTCAGCGGGAGACCCAGTACTTC
clone size: -
V gene: TRBV6-1
J gene: TRBJ2-5
D gene: -

CDR3 protein: CASSLRQNYGYTF
CDR3 DNA: TGCGCCAGCAGCTTACGGCAGAACTATGGCTACACCTTC
clone size: -
V gene: TRBV5-1
J gene: TRBJ1-2
D gene: -

CDR3 protein: CATSDGGYIYGYTF
CDR3 DNA: TGTGCCACCAGTGATGGAGGATACATCTATGGCTACACCTTC
clone size: -
V gene: TRBV24-1
J gene: TRBJ1-2
D gene: -

CDR3 protein: CASSSGGLVRGFF
CDR3 DNA: TGTGCCAGCAGCTCCGGCGGACTAGTTAGAGGGTTCTTC
clone size: few
V gene: TRBV7-2
J gene: TRBJ2-1
D gene: TRBD2

CDR3 protein: CASSQDSSGFYEQYF
CDR3 DNA: TGTGCCAGCAGCCAAGATTCTAGCGGGTTCTACGAGCAGTACTTC
clone size: -
V gene: TRBV4-2
J gene: TRBJ2-7
D gene: TRBD2

CDR3 protein: CASMGGSGANVLTF
CDR3 DNA: TGTGCCAGCATGGGGGGGTCTGGGGCCAACGTCCTGACTTTC
clone size: -
V gene: TRBV11-1
J gene: TRBJ2-6
D gene: TRBD2

CDR3 protein: CASSSEGARSTEAFF
CDR3 DNA: TGCGCCAGCAGCTCTGAGGGGGCGCGGAGCACTGAAGCTTTCTTT
clone size: -
V gene: TRBV5-1
J gene: TRBJ1-1
D gene: TRBD1

CDR3 protein: CASSPSVASAETQYF
CDR3 DNA: TGTGCCAGCAGCCCTAGTGTAGCATCGGCAGAGACCCAGTACTTC
clone size: once
V gene: TRBV7-7
J gene: TRBJ2-5
D gene: -

CDR3 protein: CASSPDSYEQYF
CDR3 DNA: TGTGCCAGCAGCCCCGACAGCTACGAGCAGTACTTC
clone size: once
V gene: TRBV12-3/TRBV12-4
J gene: TRBJ2-7
D gene: -

CDR3 protein: CASSLGVQRNTEAFF
CDR3 DNA: TGCGCCAGCAGCTTGGGTGTACAGCGGAACACTGAAGCTTTCTTT
clone size: -
V gene: TRBV5-1
J gene: TRBJ1-1
D gene: -

CDR3 protein: CASSVTDLSGNTIYF
CDR3 DNA: TGTGCCAGCAGTGTAACGGACCTCTCTGGAAACACCATATATTTT
clone size: -
V gene: TRBV7-8
J gene: TRBJ1-3
D gene: -

CDR3 protein: CASSQGPGQGPYGYTF
CDR3 DNA: TGTGCCAGCAGCCAAGGTCCGGGACAGGGGCCATATGGCTACACCTTC
clone size: -
V gene: TRBV4-2
J gene: TRBJ1-2
D gene: TRBD1

CDR3 protein: CASSQGPGGLNEQFF
CDR3 DNA: TGTGCCAGCAGCCAAGGGCCAGGGGGACTCAATGAGCAGTTCTTC
clone size: -
V gene: TRBV14
J gene: TRBJ2-1
D gene: -

CDR3 protein: CASTLAYNSPLHF
CDR3 DNA: TGTGCCAGTACCCTGGCCTATAATTCACCCCTCCACTTT
clone size: once
V gene: TRBV19
J gene: TRBJ1-6
D gene: -

CDR3 protein: CASSSLGSYNEQFF
CDR3 DNA: TGCGCCAGCAGCTCCCTAGGGTCCTACAATGAGCAGTTCTTC
clone size: -
V gene: TRBV5-1
J gene: TRBJ2-1
D gene: -

CDR3 protein: CASSDPNTGELFF
CDR3 DNA: TGCGCCAGCAGTGATCCAAACACCGGGGAGCTGTTTTTT
clone size: -
V gene: TRBV10-2
J gene: TRBJ2-2
D gene: -

CDR3 protein: CASSPPGAAKNIQYF
CDR3 DNA: TGTGCCAGCTCACCACCGGGAGCGGCCAAAAACATTCAGTACTTC
clone size: -
V gene: TRBV18
J gene: TRBJ2-4
D gene: -

CDR3 protein: CASKTGAANTGELFF
CDR3 DNA: TGTGCCAGTAAGACAGGGGCGGCGAACACCGGGGAGCTGTTTTTT
clone size: once
V gene: TRBV19
J gene: TRBJ2-2
D gene: TRBD1

CDR3 protein: CAIRDLGVETQYF
CDR3 DNA: TGTGCCATCCGGGACCTTGGGGTTGAGACCCAGTACTTC
clone size: -
V gene: TRBV28
J gene: TRBJ2-5
D gene: -

CDR3 protein: CASSQGPNELFF
CDR3 DNA: TGTGCCAGCAGCCAAGGGCCCAATGAACTGTTTTTT
clone size: few
V gene: TRBV3-1/TRBV3-2
J gene: TRBJ1-4
D gene: -

CDR3 protein: CASSRGETYEQYF
CDR3 DNA: TGCGCCAGCAGTCGGGGAGAAACCTACGAGCAGTACTTC
clone size: -
V gene: TRBV5-1
J gene: TRBJ2-7
D gene: -

CDR3 protein: CASSIGTDNEQFF
CDR3 DNA: TGTGCCAGTAGTATAGGGACAGACAATGAGCAGTTCTTC
clone size: once
V gene: TRBV19
J gene: TRBJ2-1
D gene: -

CDR3 protein: CASSPGHGYEQYF
CDR3 DNA: TGCGCCAGCAGCCCGGGACACGGATACGAGCAGTACTTC
clone size: -
V gene: TRBV4-1
J gene: TRBJ2-7
D gene: -

CDR3 protein: CASSLGPGTGQETQYF
CDR3 DNA: TGTGCCAGCAGCTTAGGGCCGGGGACGGGACAAGAGACCCAGTACTTC
clone size: -
V gene: TRBV7-9
J gene: TRBJ2-5
D gene: -

CDR3 protein: CASSLFGTSGIETQYF
CDR3 DNA: TGTGCCAGCAGTTTATTTGGGACTAGCGGGATAGAGACCCAGTACTTC
clone size: -
V gene: TRBV28
J gene: TRBJ2-5
D gene: TRBD2

CDR3 protein: CASSENLAGRKDTQYF
CDR3 DNA: TGTGCCAGCAGTGAAAACCTAGCGGGGAGGAAAGATACGCAGTATTTT
clone size: -
V gene: TRBV2
J gene: TRBJ2-3
D gene: TRBD2

CDR3 protein: CASSRYSYEQYF
CDR3 DNA: TGTGCCAGCAGCCGGTACTCCTACGAGCAGTACTTC
clone size: -
V gene: TRBV11-2
J gene: TRBJ2-7
D gene: -

CDR3 protein: CASSDLQGAFGELFF
CDR3 DNA: TGTGCCAGCAGCGACCTACAGGGGGCTTTCGGGGAGCTGTTTTTT
clone size: few
V gene: TRBV3-1/TRBV3-2
J gene: TRBJ2-2
D gene: TRBD1

CDR3 protein: CASSIRGAVETQYF
CDR3 DNA: TGTGCCAGTAGTATTAGGGGGGCAGTTGAGACCCAGTACTTC
clone size: -
V gene: TRBV19
J gene: TRBJ2-5
D gene: -

CDR3 protein: CSVRAGHLAGDTQYF
CDR3 DNA: -
clone size: -
V gene: TRBV29-1
J gene: TRBJ2-3
D gene: -